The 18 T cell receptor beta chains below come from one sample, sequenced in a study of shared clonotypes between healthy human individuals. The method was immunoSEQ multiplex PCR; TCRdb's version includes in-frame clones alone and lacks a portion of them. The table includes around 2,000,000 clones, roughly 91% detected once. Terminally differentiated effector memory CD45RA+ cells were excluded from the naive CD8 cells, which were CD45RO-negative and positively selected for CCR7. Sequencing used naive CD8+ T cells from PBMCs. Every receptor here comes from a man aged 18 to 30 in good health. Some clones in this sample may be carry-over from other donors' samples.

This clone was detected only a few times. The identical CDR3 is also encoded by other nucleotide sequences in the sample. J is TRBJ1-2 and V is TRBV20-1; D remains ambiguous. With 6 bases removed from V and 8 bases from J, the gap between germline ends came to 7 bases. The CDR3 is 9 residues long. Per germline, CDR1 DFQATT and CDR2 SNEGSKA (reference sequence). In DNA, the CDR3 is TGCAGTGCCCCGGGGGGCTACACCTTC. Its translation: CSAPGGYTF.

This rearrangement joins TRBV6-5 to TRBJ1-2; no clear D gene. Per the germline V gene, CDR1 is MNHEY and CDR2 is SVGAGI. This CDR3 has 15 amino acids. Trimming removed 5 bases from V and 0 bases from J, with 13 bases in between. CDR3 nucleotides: TGTGCCAGCAGTGGGCCTCGGGGTTCTAACTATGGCTACACCTTC. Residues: CASSGPRGSNYGYTF.

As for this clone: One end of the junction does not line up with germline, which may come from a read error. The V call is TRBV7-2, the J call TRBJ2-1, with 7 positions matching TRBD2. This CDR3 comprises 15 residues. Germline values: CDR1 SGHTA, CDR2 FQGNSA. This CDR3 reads CASSIAGLSYNEQFF. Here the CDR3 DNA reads TGTGCCAGCAGCATAGCGGGTCTGTCATACAATGAGCAGTTCTTC. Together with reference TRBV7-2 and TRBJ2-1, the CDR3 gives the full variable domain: GAGVSQSPSNKVTEKGKDVELRCDPISGHTALYWYRQSLGQGLEFLIYFQGNSAPDKSGLPSDRFSAERTGGSVSTLTIQRTQQEDSAVYLCASSIAGLSYNEQFFGPGTRLTVL.

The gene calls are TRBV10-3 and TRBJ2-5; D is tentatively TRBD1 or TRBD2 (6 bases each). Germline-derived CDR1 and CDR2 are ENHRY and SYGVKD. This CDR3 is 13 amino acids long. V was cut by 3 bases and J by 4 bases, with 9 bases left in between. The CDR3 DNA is TGTGCCATCAGTGAAGGGGGGACAGAGACCCAGTACTTC. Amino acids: CAISEGGTETQYF.

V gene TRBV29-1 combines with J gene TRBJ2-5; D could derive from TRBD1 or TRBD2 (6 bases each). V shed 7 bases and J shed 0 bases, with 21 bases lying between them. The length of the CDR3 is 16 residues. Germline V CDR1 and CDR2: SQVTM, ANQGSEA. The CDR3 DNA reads TGCAGCGCTAGCGACAGGATGGGACCTTACCAAGAGACCCAGTACTTC. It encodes CSASDRMGPYQETQYF. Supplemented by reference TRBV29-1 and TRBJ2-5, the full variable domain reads SAVISQKPSRDICQRGTSLTIQCQVDSQVTMMFWYRQQPGQSLTLIATANQGSEATYESGFVIDKFPISRPNLTFSTLTVSNMSPEDSSIYLCSASDRMGPYQETQYFGPGTRLLVL.

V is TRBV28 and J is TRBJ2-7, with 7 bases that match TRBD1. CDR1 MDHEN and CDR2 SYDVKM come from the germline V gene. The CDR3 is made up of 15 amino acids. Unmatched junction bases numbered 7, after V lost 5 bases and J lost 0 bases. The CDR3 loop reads CASSPYRGRSYEQYF. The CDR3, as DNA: TGTGCCAGCAGTCCTTACAGGGGACGCTCCTACGAGCAGTACTTC.

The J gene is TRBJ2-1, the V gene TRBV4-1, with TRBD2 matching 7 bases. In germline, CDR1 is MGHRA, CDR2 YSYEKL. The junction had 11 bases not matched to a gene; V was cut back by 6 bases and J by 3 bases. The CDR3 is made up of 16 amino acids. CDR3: CASREVGLADYNEQFF. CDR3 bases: TGCGCCAGCAGGGAAGTAGGTCTAGCGGACTACAATGAGCAGTTCTTC.

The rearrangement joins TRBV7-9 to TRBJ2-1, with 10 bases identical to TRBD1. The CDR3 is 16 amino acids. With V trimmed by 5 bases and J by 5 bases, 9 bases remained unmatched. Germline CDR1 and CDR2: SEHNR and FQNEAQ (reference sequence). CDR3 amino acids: CASSTRQGAHDNEQFF. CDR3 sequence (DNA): TGTGCCAGCAGCACCCGACAGGGGGCGCACGACAATGAGCAGTTCTTC. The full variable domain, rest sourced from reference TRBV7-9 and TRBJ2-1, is DTGVSQNPRHKITKRGQNVTFRCDPISEHNRLYWYRQTLGQGPEFLTYFQNEAQLEKSRLLSDRFSAERPKGSFSTLEIQRTEQGDSAMYLCASSTRQGAHDNEQFFGPGTRLTVL.

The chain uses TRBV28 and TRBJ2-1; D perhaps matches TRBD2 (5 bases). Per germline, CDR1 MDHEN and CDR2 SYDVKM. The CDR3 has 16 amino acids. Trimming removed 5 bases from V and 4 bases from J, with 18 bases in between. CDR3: CASSGPHRTGYNEQFF. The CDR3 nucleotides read TGTGCCAGCAGTGGTCCCCATAGGACTGGATACAATGAGCAGTTCTTC.

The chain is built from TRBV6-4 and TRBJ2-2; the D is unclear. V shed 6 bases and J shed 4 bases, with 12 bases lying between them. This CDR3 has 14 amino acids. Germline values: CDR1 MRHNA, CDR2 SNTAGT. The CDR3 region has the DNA TGTGCCAGCAGCCTCAACTCGGGCACCGGGGAGCTGTTTTTT. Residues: CASSLNSGTGELFF.

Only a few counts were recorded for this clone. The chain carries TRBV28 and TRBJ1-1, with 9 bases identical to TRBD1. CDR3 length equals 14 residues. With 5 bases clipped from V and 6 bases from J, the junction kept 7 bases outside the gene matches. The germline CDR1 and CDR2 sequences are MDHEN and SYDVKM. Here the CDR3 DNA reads TGTGCCAGCAGTCAGGACAGGGGTCGGGCTGAAGCTTTCTTT. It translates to CASSQDRGRAEAFF.

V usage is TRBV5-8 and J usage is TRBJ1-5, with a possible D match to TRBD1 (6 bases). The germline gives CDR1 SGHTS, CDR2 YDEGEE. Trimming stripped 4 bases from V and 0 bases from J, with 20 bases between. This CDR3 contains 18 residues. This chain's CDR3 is CASSPRQAPIHSNQPQHF. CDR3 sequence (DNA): TGTGCCAGCAGCCCAAGACAGGCTCCAATCCATAGCAATCAGCCCCAGCATTTT.

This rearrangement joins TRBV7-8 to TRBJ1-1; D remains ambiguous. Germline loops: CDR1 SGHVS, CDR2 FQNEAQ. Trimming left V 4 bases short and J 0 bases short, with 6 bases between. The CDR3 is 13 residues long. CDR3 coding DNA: TGTGCCAGCAGCTCTAGAGTGAACACTGAAGCTTTCTTT. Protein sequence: CASSSRVNTEAFF.

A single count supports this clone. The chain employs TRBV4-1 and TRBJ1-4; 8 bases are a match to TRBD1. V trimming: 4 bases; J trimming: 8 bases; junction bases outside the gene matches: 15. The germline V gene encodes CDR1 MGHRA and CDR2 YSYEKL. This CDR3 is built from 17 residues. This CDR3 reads CASSPSYPGGVREKLFF. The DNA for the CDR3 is TGCGCCAGCAGCCCGTCCTACCCAGGGGGCGTTAGGGAAAAACTGTTTTTT.

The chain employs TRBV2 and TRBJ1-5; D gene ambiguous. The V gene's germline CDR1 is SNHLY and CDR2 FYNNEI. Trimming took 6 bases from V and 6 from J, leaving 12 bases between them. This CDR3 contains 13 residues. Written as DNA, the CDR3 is TGTGCCAGCAGAACCTTACTGACTCAGCCCCAGCATTTT. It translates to CASRTLLTQPQHF.

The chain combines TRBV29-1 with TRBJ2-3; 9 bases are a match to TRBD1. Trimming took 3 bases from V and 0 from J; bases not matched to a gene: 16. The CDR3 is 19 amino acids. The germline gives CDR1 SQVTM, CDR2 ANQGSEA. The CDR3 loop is CSVDPIRDRDPLSTDTQYF. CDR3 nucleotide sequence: TGCAGCGTTGACCCAATCCGGGACAGGGATCCCCTTAGCACAGATACGCAGTATTTT.

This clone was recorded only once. The CDR3 sequence is CASSLLGYGDEQYF. Written as DNA, the CDR3 is TGTGCCAGCAGCTTATTGGGGTATGGTGACGAGCAGTACTTC. The chain joins TRBV11-2 to TRBJ2-7; D is uncertain. V lost 2 bases to trimming and J lost 5 bases, with 13 bases between them. The CDR3 is made up of 14 amino acids. Germline V lookup: CDR1 SGHAT, CDR2 FQNNGV.

The CDR3 is CASSLLGAGGYMNTEAFF. In DNA form, the CDR3 reads TGTGCCAGCAGTTTGCTTGGGGCAGGGGGCTATATGAACACTGAAGCTTTCTTT. The chain uses TRBV27 and TRBJ1-1, with 8 nucleotides matching TRBD1. Germline CDR1 MNHEY, CDR2 SMNVEV (reference sequence). CDR3 length: 18 residues. Germline trimming cut 3 bases from V and 0 bases from J; bases unmatched to any gene: 12.